This TCR beta chain was sequenced during a study of CD8 T cells in ankylosing spondylitis. Study findings and constraints: A subset of motif variants has previously been described in the synovial fluid and blood of reactive arthritis. What seemed typical of ankylosing spondylitis blood was a TCR beta motif built from roughly eight highly homologous variants. Researchers reportedly found disease-linked clones significantly enriched in matched ankylosing spondylitis synovial fluid. Disease-linked clones had a CD8+ phenotype and relatively low frequency in peripheral blood.

5'-RACE, quantitative and with molecular barcodes, yielded the TCR beta libraries. TCRdb re-derived calls from the 5' RACE reads in MiXCR, one entry per CDR3 protein. Among some 700,000 distinct CDR3 sequences listed, around 20% were seen once. The germline V gene has CDR1 MGHRA and CDR2 YSYEKL. The length of the CDR3 is 17 residues. V lost 1 base to trimming and J lost 2 bases; unmatched junction nucleotides: 7. This clonotype was seen more than once but under ten times. Its antigen remains unknown. Specimen: blood, either unsorted or a sorted T cell fraction (not recorded which). This chain links TRBV4-1 with TRBJ2-5; 10 bases line up with TRBD2. The receptor comes from a male donor with ankylosing spondylitis. The CDR3 coding sequence is TGCGCCAGCAGCCAAGGGCTAGCGGGGGCCAGACAAGAGACCCAGTACTTC. This codes for CASSQGLAGARQETQYF.